The clone carrying this T cell receptor (beta chain) occurred many times. The antigen remains unidentified. The junction departs from germline at one end; a sequencing error may be responsible. Diagnostic decisions used clinical symptoms, serum thyroxine and TRAb, thyroid ultrasound and orbital computed tomography. PBMCs were obtained from about 9 ml fresh peripheral blood. RNA transcripts gave rise to amplified TCR beta CDR3 regions. First-round RT-PCR of the TCR CDR3 relied on the HTBI primer set. TCRdb ran MiXCR on the multiplex PCR reads and lists one entry per CDR3 protein. The table shows about 510,000 distinct CDR3 sequences, with around 15% occurring only once. The data were taken from a study of T cells in Graves' hyperthyroidism and ophthalmopathy. Study overall: Specimen type is peripheral blood, collected at initial diagnosis prior to any treatment. Study-wide results and caveats: By a 13 V-J model, ophthalmopathy was set apart from stable hyperthyroidism.

The sample comprised blood. The TCR originated in a woman aged 40-49 years with Graves' hyperthyroidism.

The CDR3 coding sequence is TGTGCCAGCAGCCAAGGAAGGGGGCCCTACGAGCAGTACTTC. This translates into CASSQGRGPYEQYF. The chain is built from TRBV4-1 and TRBJ2-7, with TRBD1 matching 7 bases. Germline V CDR1 and CDR2: MGHRA, YSYEKL. The CDR3 totals 14 residues.